This T cell receptor (beta chain) was sequenced in a study of kidney transplant recipient with SARS-CoV-2 infection. This clonotype was picked up many times. Each CDR3 protein gets one entry after TCRdb re-called the reads with MiXCR. The table records fewer than 250,000 distinct CDR3 sequences, 29% of them present only once. The CDR3 runs 13 residues. From germline, CDR1 is LNHDA and CDR2 SQIVND (reference sequence). Trimming pared 9 bases from V and 0 bases from J, leaving 11 bases between. The sample here was a blood sample, taken at baseline and between days 110 and 120 from a kidney transplant recipient. The sequence derives from a male patient aged 25-45 years who had COVID-19 and was a kidney transplant recipient. Some T cells here may be from the graft donor. The chain couples TRBV19 to TRBJ1-1; D uncertain. The DNA of the CDR3 is TGTGCCAGCAGGAGGTGGATGAACACTGAAGCTTTCTTT. Translation gives CASRRWMNTEAFF.